The present T cell receptor beta chain was sequenced within a study of blood T cell repertoires in COVID-19. Study-wide context: Some COVID-19 samples were acute and others convalescent; all came from the United States, Italy and Spain.

Participants, about 18 to 90 years old, spanned 24 US areas. Donors of Cohort 3 who recovered were those that had two negative PCRs, clearance, or symptom resolution. Germline V gives CDR1 SGHRS, CDR2 YFSETQ. Unmatched junction bases numbered 9, after V lost 7 bases and J lost 0 bases. The CDR3 runs 15 residues. How the authors handled the data: Reference gene primer amplification gave nucleated cell count estimates. The data were produced by immunoSEQ multiplex PCR, yet TCRdb's version contains in-frame clones alone and is incomplete. V and J calls and clone size are those listed in that table; D and trimming were worked out from the DNA. The sample has about 130,000 clones, around 86% seen once; the top ten hold approximately 20%.

The sample comprised PBMCs or T cells enriched from blood (not recorded which). This sequence joins TRBV5-1 and TRBJ1-1; 7 nucleotides line up with TRBD1. This receptor was taken from a man in his thirties or forties who had recovered from COVID-19. The CDR3 coding sequence is TGCGCCAGCGGTTACACCGGGACAGTGAACACTGAAGCTTTCTTT. This translates into CASGYTGTVNTEAFF.